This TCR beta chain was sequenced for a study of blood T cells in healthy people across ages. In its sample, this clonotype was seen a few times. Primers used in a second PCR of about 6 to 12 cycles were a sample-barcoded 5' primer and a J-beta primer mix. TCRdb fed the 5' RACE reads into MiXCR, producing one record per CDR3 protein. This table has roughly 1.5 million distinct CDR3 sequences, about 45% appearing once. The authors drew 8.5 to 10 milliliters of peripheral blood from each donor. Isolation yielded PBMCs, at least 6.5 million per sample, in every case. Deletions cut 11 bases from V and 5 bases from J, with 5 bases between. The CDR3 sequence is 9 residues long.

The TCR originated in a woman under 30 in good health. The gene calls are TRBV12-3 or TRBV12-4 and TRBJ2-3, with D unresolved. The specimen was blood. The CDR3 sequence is CASLDTQYF. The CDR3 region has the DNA TGTGCCTCCCTAGATACGCAGTATTTT.